What follows is one TCR beta chain and its context. What antigen it recognizes has not been identified. No base-level quality is on record; no much larger clone is a single base apart. This specimen's treatment or condition label, per the study, means: in vitro stimulation with specific CMV peptide epitopes to enrich CMV-specific T cells. The data are from a study of T cell repertoires in cytomegalovirus infection (dated by TCRdb to about 2019). About the investigation overall: Alongside well-studied HLA-B-restricted epitopes, the peptide stimulations were aimed at recently identified HLA-C-restricted CMV epitopes, whose presentation resists viral immunomodulation. The HLA type of each donor mattered for the analysis, because public TCR beta signatures pointed to carriage of CMV infection along with the matching HLA type. Study-wide findings and limitations: Cumulative frequency of public TCR beta family members discriminated carriers of CMV infection plus the relevant HLA type in this cohort and an independent 352-donor cohort. The ex vivo response was dominated by HLA-C-restricted CMV-specific TCR beta clonotypes, which also provided the single most frequent clonotype in two of eight donors.

Per the germline V gene, SNHLY is the CDR1 and FYNNEI is the CDR2. V ends up 10 bases short and J 6 bases short, with an unmatched junction base count of 10. The CDR3 sequence holds 14 residues, the cysteine and phenylalanine included. Of all the DNA, just the CDR3 is kept, 42 bases in frame from base 1. Instrument used: Illumina HiSeq 1500. TCRdb passed the public sequencing reads through fastp at Q25 and MiXCR, retaining productive beta sequences. Rows with one shared CDR3 protein collapse into an entry with the most common genes and DNA. The sample data list about 830,000 distinct CDR3 sequences, and approximately 30% of these were observed just once. Roughly an eighth of the sample is taken by the ten largest.

This chain is built from TRBV2 and TRBJ2-5; a stretch of 11 junction bases matches TRBD2. The origin of this receptor is a human donor in good health (CMV status not recorded). Some clones in this sample may be carry-over from other donors' samples. The material sequenced was cultured CD8+ T cells from PBMCs, taken from culture after CMV antigen stimulation. The CDR3 region reads CATLSGGAMQTQYF. The nucleotide sequence reads TGTGCCACCCTTAGCGGGGGGGCCATGCAGACCCAGTACTTC.